The rows below give T cell receptor beta chains drawn from one sample of a study of memory CD4+ T cells and cytomegalovirus serostatus. Data came from immunoSEQ multiplex PCR; TCRdb stores just in-frame clones and leaves some out. The sample carries 35,000 to 45,000 clones, approximately 80% recorded once. The specimen was memory CD4+ T cells from blood. These receptors were taken from an adult in good health and CMV-seronegative. CDR3s include the opening cysteine and the closing phenylalanine or tryptophan. Fields, in order: CDR3 length, V gene, J gene, clone size, D gene, CDR3 protein, CDR3 DNA. The D gene is left open where the match is weak. Size tells how often a clone was seen (once, few, many) or the class of an expanded clone, and some rows leave it out.

15	TRBV5-1	TRBJ1-3	NA	NA	CASSLEGVSGNTIYF	TGCGCCAGCAGCTTGGAAGGGGTCTCTGGAAACACCATATATTTT
14	TRBV9	TRBJ1-3	NA	NA	CASTKGHSGNTIYF	TGTGCCAGCACCAAAGGACACTCTGGAAACACCATATATTTT
15	TRBV19	TRBJ1-5	few	NA	CASSISSQHNQPQHF	TGTGCCAGTAGTATATCATCACAGCACAATCAGCCCCAGCATTTT
14	TRBV2	TRBJ2-5	NA	NA	CASSVPRGRATQYF	TGTGCCAGCAGTGTGCCAAGGGGAAGGGCGACCCAGTACTTC
13	TRBV5-1	TRBJ2-5	NA	NA	CASSLQDGETQYF	TGCGCCAGCAGCTTGCAGGATGGAGAGACCCAGTACTTC
14	TRBV6-6	TRBJ1-2	NA	NA	CASSPGTANYGYTF	TGTGCCAGCAGTCCCGGGACGGCTAACTATGGCTACACCTTC
12	TRBV7-9	TRBJ2-7	once	NA	CASSNYGGGRHF	TGTGCCAGCAGCAATTACGGAGGGGGGCGGCACTTC
16	TRBV4-2	TRBJ2-7	NA	NA	CASSQTSGRHSYEQYF	TGTGCCAGCAGCCAGACATCGGGACGTCACTCCTACGAGCAGTACTTC
15	TRBV7-2	TRBJ1-5	NA	NA	CASSFVVGSNQPQHF	TGTGCCAGTAGCTTTGTCGTAGGTAGCAATCAGCCCCAGCATTTT
16	TRBV7-2	TRBJ1-2	NA	NA	CASSLGGAFPNYGYTF	TGTGCCAGCAGCTTAGGGGGTGCATTCCCCAACTATGGCTACACCTTC
14	TRBV7-2	TRBJ1-4	NA	NA	CASSFKGIGEKLFF	TGTGCCAGCAGCTTTAAGGGGATCGGTGAAAAACTGTTTTTT
14	TRBV7-2	TRBJ1-5	NA	TRBD1	CASSPDRVGQPQHF	TGTGCCAGCAGCCCCGACAGGGTAGGTCAGCCCCAGCATTTT
13	TRBV30	TRBJ1-4	NA	NA	CAWSEGIREKLFF	TGTGCCTGGAGTGAGGGGATTCGAGAAAAACTGTTTTTT
15	TRBV5-4	TRBJ2-4	NA	TRBD1	CASSLVGTGGNIQYF	TGTGCCAGCAGCTTGGTAGGGACAGGGGGAAACATTCAGTACTTC
16	TRBV5-8	TRBJ2-7	NA	TRBD2	CASSLTPGLAGELQYF	TGTGCCAGCAGCTTAACCCCGGGACTAGCGGGAGAATTGCAGTACTTC
11	TRBV19	TRBJ1-1	once	NA	CASSLRAEAFF	TGTGCCAGTAGTCTTCGGGCTGAAGCTTTCTTT
14	TRBV7-2	TRBJ2-5	NA	NA	CASSRSAAQETQYF	TGTGCCAGCAGCCGTTCGGCGGCCCAAGAGACCCAGTACTTC
14	TRBV7-2	TRBJ2-2	once	NA	CASSRLLNTGELFF	TGTGCCAGCAGCCGACTCCTCAACACCGGGGAGCTGTTTTTT
11	TRBV11-2	TRBJ2-7	NA	NA	CASSWEYEQYF	TGTGCCAGCAGCTGGGAATACGAGCAGTACTTC
14	TRBV5-6	TRBJ2-3	NA	TRBD1	CASIPGGMIDTQYF	TGTGCCAGCATCCCAGGGGGCATGATAGATACGCAGTATTTT
15	TRBV6-1	TRBJ1-5	NA	NA	CASRVRLESNQPQHF	TGTGCCAGCAGAGTCCGTCTTGAAAGCAATCAGCCCCAGCATTTT
17	TRBV19	TRBJ2-6	NA	TRBD2	CASSKDGSGSGANVLTF	TGTGCCAGTAGTAAGGACGGTAGCGGGTCTGGGGCCAACGTCCTGACTTTC
14	TRBV2	TRBJ2-3	NA	NA	CASSDKTLTDTQYF	TGTGCCAGCAGTGATAAGACCCTCACAGATACGCAGTATTTT
16	TRBV18	TRBJ2-3	NA	TRBD2	CASSPSGAGVGDTQYF	TGTGCCAGCTCACCATCAGGAGCGGGAGTAGGTGATACGCAGTATTTT
15	TRBV12-2	TRBJ2-1	NA	NA	CASRLAAEDYNEQFF	TGTGCAAGTCGCTTAGCAGCGGAGGACTACAATGAGCAGTTCTTC
15	TRBV7-9	TRBJ1-6	once	NA	CASSSDGSPNSPLHF	TGTGCCAGCAGCTCTGACGGTTCTCCTAATTCACCCCTCCACTTT
18	TRBV4-1	TRBJ1-3	few	NA	CASSQDGREWDGGNTIYF	TGCGCCAGCAGCCAAGATGGAAGAGAATGGGATGGTGGAAACACCATATATTTT
14	TRBV18	TRBJ1-6	once	NA	CASSRDTNNSPLHF	TGTGCCAGCTCGCGGGATACCAATAATTCACCCCTCCACTTT
16	TRBV7-2	TRBJ2-1	NA	TRBD2	CASSLVNGGRAGEQFF	TGTGCCAGCAGCTTAGTGAACGGCGGGAGGGCCGGTGAGCAGTTCTTC
14	TRBV6-5	TRBJ1-5	NA	NA	CASRPDRRVQPQHF	TGTGCCAGCAGACCCGACAGGAGAGTTCAGCCCCAGCATTTT
14	TRBV9	TRBJ2-1	NA	NA	CASSVGLASNEQFF	TGTGCCAGCAGCGTAGGGTTAGCGTCAAATGAGCAGTTCTTC
15	TRBV9	TRBJ1-2	NA	NA	CASSYSGVPNYGYTF	TGTGCCAGCAGCTACTCAGGGGTCCCCAACTATGGCTACACCTTC
13	TRBV5-8	TRBJ1-2	NA	TRBD1	CASSLGTGNGYTF	TGTGCCAGCAGCTTGGGGACAGGGAATGGCTACACCTTC
17	TRBV4-1	TRBJ2-4	few	NA	CASSQPTVGLSKNIQYF	TGCGCCAGCAGCCAACCCACGGTGGGGCTATCCAAAAACATTCAGTACTTC
14	TRBV2	TRBJ2-2	NA	NA	CASGTRVFAGELFF	TGTGCCAGCGGAACGAGGGTTTTTGCCGGGGAGCTGTTTTTT
17	TRBV7-2	TRBJ2-4	few	TRBD2	CASSLEGTRGAKNIQYF	TGTGCCAGCAGCTTAGAAGGGACTAGAGGGGCCAAAAACATTCAGTACTTC
11	TRBV20-1	TRBJ2-7	NA	NA	CSASPGREQYF	TGCAGTGCTAGCCCAGGGAGAGAGCAGTACTTC
15	TRBV11-3	TRBJ2-7	NA	TRBD2	CASSLLAGGPYEQYF	TGTGCCAGCAGCTTACTAGCGGGAGGCCCCTACGAGCAGTACTTC
13	TRBV5-1	TRBJ2-1	NA	NA	CASSGTSINEQFF	TGCGCCAGCAGCGGAACTAGCATTAATGAGCAGTTCTTC
16	TRBV7-2	TRBJ1-2	NA	NA	CASSPLGGGGAYGYTF	TGTGCCAGCAGCCCCCTAGGCGGCGGGGGCGCTTATGGCTACACCTTC
12	TRBV12-5	TRBJ1-1	NA	NA	CASGLFNNRAFF	TGTGCTAGTGGTTTGTTTAACAACCGAGCTTTCTTT
16	TRBV7-8	TRBJ1-5	NA	TRBD1	CASSFSPGQQNQPQHF	TGTGCCAGCAGTTTTAGCCCGGGACAGCAGAATCAGCCCCAGCATTTT
13	TRBV10-3	TRBJ2-5	NA	NA	CAISASGQETQYF	TGTGCCATCAGTGCTTCGGGGCAAGAGACCCAGTACTTC
15	TRBV5-5	TRBJ2-7	NA	TRBD2	CASSLVLAGEREQYF	TGTGCCAGCAGCTTGGTATTAGCGGGAGAAAGGGAGCAGTACTTC